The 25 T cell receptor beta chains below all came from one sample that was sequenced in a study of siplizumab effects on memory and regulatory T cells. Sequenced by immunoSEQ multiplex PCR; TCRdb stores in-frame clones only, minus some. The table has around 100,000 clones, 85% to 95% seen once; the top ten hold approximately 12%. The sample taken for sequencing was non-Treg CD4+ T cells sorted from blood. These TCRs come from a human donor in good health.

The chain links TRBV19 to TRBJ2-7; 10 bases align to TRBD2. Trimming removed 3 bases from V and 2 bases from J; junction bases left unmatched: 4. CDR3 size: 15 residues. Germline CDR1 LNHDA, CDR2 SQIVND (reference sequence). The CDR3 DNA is TGTGCCAGTAGTATCGTTAGCGGGAGGACCTACGAGCAGTACTTC. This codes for CASSIVSGRTYEQYF.

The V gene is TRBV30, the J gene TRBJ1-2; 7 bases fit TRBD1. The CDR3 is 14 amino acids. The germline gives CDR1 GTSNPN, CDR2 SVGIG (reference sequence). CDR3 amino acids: CAKEFPPGTAGYTF. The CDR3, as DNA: TGTGCGAAGGAGTTCCCTCCTGGGACAGCTGGCTACACCTTC.

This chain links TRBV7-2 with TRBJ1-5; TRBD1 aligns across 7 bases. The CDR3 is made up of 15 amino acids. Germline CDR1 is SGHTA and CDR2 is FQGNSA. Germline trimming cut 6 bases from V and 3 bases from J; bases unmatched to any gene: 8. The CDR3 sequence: CASSYRGRSNQPQHF. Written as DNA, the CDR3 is TGTGCCAGCAGTTACAGGGGCCGCTCCAATCAGCCCCAGCATTTT. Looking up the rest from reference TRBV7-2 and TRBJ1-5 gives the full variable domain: GAGVSQSPSNKVTEKGKDVELRCDPISGHTALYWYRQSLGQGLEFLIYFQGNSAPDKSGLPSDRFSAERTGGSVSTLTIQRTQQEDSAVYLCASSYRGRSNQPQHFGDGTRLSIL.

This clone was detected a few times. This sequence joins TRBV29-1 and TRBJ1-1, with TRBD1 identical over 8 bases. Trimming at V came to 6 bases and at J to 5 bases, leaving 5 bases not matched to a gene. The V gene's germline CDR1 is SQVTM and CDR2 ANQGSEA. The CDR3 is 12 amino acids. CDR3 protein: CSVDRGLTEAFF. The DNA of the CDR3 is TGCAGCGTCGACAGGGGATTAACTGAAGCTTTCTTT.

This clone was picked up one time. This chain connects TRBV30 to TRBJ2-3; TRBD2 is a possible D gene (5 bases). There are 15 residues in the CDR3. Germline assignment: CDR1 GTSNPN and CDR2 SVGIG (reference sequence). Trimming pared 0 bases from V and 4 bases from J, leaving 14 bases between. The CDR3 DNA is TGTGCCTGGAGTGTACTAATAGGGAGCGCAGATACGCAGTATTTT. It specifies CAWSVLIGSADTQYF.

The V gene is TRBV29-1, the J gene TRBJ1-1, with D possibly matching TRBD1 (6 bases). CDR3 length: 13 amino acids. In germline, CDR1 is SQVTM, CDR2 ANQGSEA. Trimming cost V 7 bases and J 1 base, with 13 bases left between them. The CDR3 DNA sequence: TGCAGCGCCCTGACAGGAGCGAACACTGAAGCTTTCTTT. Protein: CSALTGANTEAFF.

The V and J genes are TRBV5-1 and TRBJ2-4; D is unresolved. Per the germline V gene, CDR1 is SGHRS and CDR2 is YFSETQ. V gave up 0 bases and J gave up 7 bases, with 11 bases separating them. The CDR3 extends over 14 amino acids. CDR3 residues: CASSLVVGSNIQYF. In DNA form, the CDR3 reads TGCGCCAGCAGCTTGGTGGTGGGATCGAACATTCAGTACTTC.

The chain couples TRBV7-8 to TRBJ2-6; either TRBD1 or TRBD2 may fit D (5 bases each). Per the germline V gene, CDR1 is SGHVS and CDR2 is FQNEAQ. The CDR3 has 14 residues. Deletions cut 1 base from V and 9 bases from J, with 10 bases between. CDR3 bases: TGTGCCAGCAGCTTAGATGGGGGAGTCAACGTCCTGACTTTC. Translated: CASSLDGGVNVLTF.

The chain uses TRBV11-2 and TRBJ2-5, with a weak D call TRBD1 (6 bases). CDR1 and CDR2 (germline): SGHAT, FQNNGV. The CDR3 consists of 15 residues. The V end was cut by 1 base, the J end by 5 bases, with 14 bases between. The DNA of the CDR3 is TGTGCCAGCAGCTTAGTACAGGGAGCGTGGGAGACCCAGTACTTC. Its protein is CASSLVQGAWETQYF.

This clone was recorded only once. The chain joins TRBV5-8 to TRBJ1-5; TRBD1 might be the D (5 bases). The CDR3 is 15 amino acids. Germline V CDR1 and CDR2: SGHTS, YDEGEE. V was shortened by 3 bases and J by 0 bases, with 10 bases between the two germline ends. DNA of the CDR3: TGTGCCAGCAGCTCACTGGGGGGTAGCAATCAGCCCCAGCATTTT. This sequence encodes CASSSLGGSNQPQHF.

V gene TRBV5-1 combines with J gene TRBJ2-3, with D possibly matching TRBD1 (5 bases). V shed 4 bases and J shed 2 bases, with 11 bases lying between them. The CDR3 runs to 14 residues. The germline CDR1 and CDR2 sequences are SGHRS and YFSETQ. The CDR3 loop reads CASSPDRVTDTQYF. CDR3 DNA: TGCGCCAGCAGCCCCGACAGAGTCACAGATACGCAGTATTTT.

CDR3 in DNA: TGTGCCAGCAAGCGAACCTCCTACGAGCAGTACTTC. Protein product: CASKRTSYEQYF. J is TRBJ2-7 and V is TRBV6-1; no clear D gene. The CDR3 contains 12 residues. Deletions cut 7 bases from V and 0 bases from J, with 7 bases between. From germline, CDR1 is MNHNS and CDR2 SASEGT.

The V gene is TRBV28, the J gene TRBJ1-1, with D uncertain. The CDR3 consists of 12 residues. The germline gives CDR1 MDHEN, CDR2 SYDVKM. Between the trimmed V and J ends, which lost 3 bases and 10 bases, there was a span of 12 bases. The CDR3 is CASSFSQARAFF. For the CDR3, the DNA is TGTGCCAGCAGTTTCTCCCAGGCGAGAGCTTTCTTT.

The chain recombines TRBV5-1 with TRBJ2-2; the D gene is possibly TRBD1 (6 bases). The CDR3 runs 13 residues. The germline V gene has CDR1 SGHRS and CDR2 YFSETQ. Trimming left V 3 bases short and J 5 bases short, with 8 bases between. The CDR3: CASSWTETGELFF. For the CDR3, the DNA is TGCGCCAGCAGCTGGACAGAAACCGGGGAGCTGTTTTTT.

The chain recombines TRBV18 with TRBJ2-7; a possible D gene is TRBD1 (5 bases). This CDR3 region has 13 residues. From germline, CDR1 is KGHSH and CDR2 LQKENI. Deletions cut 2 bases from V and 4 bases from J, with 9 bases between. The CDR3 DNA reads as TGTGCCAGCTCACCAGGACACGTTTACGAGCAGTACTTC. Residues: CASSPGHVYEQYF.

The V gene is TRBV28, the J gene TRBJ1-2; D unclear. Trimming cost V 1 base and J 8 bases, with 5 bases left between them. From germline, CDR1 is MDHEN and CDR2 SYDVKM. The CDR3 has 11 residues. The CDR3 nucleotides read TGTGCCAGCAGTTTATCAAGGGGCTACACCTTC. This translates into CASSLSRGYTF.

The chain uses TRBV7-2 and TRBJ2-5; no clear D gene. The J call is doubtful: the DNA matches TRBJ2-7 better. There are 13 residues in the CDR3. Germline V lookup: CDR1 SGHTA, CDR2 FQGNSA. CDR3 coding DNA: TGTGCCAGCAGCTTAGGCCCCAAGTACGAGCAGTACTTC. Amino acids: CASSLGPKYEQYF.

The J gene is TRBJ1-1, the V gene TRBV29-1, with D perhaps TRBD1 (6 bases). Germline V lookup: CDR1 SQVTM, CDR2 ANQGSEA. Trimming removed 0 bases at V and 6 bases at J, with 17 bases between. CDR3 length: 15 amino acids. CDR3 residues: CSVEEALQTGAEAFF. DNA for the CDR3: TGCAGCGTTGAAGAGGCCCTACAGACAGGTGCTGAAGCTTTCTTT.

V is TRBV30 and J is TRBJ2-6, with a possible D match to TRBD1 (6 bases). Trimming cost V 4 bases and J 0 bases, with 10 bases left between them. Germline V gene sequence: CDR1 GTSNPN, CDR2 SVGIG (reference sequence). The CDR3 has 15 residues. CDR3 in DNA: TGTGCCTGGACAGGGGAGAGCTCTGGGGCCAACGTCCTGACTTTC. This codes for CAWTGESSGANVLTF.

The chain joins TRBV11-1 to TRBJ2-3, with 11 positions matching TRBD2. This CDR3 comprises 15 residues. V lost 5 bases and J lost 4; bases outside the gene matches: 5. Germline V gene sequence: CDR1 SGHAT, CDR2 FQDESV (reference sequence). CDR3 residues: CASSQRSGRADTQYF. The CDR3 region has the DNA TGTGCCAGCAGCCAACGTAGCGGGAGGGCAGATACGCAGTATTTT.

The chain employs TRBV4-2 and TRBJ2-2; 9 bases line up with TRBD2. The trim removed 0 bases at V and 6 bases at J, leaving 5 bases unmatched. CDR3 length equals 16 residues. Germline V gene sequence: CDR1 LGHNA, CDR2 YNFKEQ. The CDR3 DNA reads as TGTGCCAGCAGCCAAGATGGGTTAGCGGGAGCCGGGGAGCTGTTTTTT. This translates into CASSQDGLAGAGELFF.

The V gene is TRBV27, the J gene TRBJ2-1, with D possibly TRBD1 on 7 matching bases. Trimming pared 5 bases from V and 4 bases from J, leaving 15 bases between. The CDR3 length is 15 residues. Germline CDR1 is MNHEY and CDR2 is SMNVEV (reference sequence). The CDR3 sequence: CASSLGGTVYNEQFF. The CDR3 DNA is TGTGCCAGCAGTCTAGGAGGGACAGTTTACAATGAGCAGTTCTTC.

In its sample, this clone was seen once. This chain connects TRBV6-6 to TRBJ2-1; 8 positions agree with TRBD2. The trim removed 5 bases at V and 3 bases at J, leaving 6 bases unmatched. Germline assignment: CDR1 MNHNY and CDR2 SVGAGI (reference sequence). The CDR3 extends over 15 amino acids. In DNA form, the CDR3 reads TGTGCCAGCAGTCGAGCGGGAGCAGTCTACAATGAGCAGTTCTTC. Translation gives CASSRAGAVYNEQFF.

CDR3 DNA sequence: TGTGCCAGTAGTATATCTCCAGGAGGGACTGAAGCTTTCTTT. Encoded protein: CASSISPGGTEAFF. The chain employs TRBV19 and TRBJ1-1; D ambiguous. This CDR3 is built from 14 residues. The V gene lost 2 bases and the J gene lost 5 bases, with 12 bases spanning the gap. Germline CDR1 reads LNHDA; CDR2 reads SQIVND (reference sequence).

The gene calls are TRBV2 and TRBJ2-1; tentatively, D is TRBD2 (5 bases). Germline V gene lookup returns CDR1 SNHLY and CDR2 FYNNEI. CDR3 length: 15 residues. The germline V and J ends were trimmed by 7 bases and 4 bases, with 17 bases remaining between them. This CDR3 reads CASKQPSGAYNEQFF. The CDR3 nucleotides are TGTGCCAGCAAACAACCCAGCGGAGCTTACAATGAGCAGTTCTTC.